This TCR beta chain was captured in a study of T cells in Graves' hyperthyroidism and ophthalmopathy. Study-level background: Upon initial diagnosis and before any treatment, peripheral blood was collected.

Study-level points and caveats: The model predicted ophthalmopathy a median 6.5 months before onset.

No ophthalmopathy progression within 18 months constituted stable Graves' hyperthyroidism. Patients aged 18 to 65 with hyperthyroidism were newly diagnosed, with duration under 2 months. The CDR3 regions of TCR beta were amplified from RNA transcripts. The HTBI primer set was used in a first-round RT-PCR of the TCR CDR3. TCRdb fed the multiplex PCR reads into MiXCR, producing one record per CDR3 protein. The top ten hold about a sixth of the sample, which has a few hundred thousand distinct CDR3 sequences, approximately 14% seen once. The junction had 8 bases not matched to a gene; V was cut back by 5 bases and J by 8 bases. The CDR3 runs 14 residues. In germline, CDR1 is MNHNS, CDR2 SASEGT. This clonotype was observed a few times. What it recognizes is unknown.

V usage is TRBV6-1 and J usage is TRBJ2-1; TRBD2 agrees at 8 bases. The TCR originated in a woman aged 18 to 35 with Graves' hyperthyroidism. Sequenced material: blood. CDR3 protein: CASSKRGGGDEQFF. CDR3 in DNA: TGTGCCAGCAGTAAACGGGGGGGGGGGGATGAGCAGTTCTTC.